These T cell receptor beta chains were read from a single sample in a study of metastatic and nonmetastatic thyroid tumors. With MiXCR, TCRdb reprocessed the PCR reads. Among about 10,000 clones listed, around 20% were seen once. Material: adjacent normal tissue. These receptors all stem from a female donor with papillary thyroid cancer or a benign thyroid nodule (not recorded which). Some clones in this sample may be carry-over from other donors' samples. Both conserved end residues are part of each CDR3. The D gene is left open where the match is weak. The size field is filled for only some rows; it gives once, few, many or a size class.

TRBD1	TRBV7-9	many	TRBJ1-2	TGTGCCAGCAGCTTATGGCCACAGGGGGGCAGCTATGGCTACACCTTC	CASSLWPQGGSYGYTF
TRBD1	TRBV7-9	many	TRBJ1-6	TGTGCCAGCAGCGATGACAGGGGGAAAGTAGGTTCACCCCTCCACTTT	CASSDDRGKVGSPLHF
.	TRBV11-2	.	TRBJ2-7	TGTGCCAACAGCAAGGACGTATACGAGCAGTACTTC	CANSKDVYEQYF
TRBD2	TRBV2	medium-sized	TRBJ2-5	TGTGCCAGCAGTGATACGGGGGGCCAAGAGACCCAGTACTTC	CASSDTGGQETQYF
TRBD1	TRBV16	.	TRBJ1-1	TGTGCCAGCAGCGACCGCAGGACAGGGAAGAACACTGAAGCTTTCTTT	CASSDRRTGKNTEAFF
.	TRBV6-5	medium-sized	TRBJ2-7	TGTGCCAGCAGTTACGGGGTCCTCTACGAGCAGTACTTC	CASSYGVLYEQYF
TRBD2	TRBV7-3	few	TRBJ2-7	TGTGCCAGCAGCTCCTCCAGCGGGAATACCTACGAGCAGTACTTC	CASSSSSGNTYEQYF
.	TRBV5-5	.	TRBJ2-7	TGTGCCAGCAGCTTGGGGGCGGACTACGAGCAGTACTTC	CASSLGADYEQYF
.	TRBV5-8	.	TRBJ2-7	TGTGCCAGCAGCCTGGACATTTACGAGCAGTACTTC	CASSLDIYEQYF
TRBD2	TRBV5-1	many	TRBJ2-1	TGCGCCAGCAGCTCTGGTCTAGCGGGAGGAATCAATGAGCAGTTCTTC	CASSSGLAGGINEQFF
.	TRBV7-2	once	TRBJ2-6	TGTGCCAGCAGCTTAGCGGGGGCTTCGGGGGCCAACGTCCTGACTTTC	CASSLAGASGANVLTF
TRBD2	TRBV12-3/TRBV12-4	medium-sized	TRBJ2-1	TGTGCCAGCAGTCTAGCGGGGGCGGACAATGAGCAGTTCTTC	CASSLAGADNEQFF
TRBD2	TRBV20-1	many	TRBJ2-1	TGCAGTGCTAGGACGTCGGGGGGGGGCAATGAGCAGTTCTTC	CSARTSGGGNEQFF
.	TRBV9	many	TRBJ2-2	TGTGCCAGCAGCGCATCAGGGTCGGACACCGGGGAGCTGTTTTTT	CASSASGSDTGELFF
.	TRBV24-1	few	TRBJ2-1	TGTGCCACCTCCTCCTCGGGGGATTACAATGAGCAGTTCTTC	CATSSSGDYNEQFF
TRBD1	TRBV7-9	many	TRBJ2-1	TGTGCCAGCAGCCCCCAGGGGGATCACAGGTTCTTC	CASSPQGDHRFF
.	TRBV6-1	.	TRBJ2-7	TGTGCCAGCAACCCGACAGGTCACTCCTACGAGCAGTACTTC	CASNPTGHSYEQYF
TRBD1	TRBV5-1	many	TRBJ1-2	TGCGCCAGCAGCTCGGCCTGGGGACAGGGGGTTTATGGCTACACCTTC	CASSSAWGQGVYGYTF
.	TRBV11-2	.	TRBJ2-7	TGTGCCAGCAGCTCTAACGTCGGGACTTCCCACTACGAGCAGTACTTC	CASSSNVGTSHYEQYF
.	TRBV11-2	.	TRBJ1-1	TGTGCCAGCAGCGAGTCGGCGCAGCGACTTGACACTGAAGCTTTCTTT	CASSESAQRLDTEAFF
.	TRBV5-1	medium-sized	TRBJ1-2	TGCGCCAGCAGCTTAACAGGGATCGGTGACTATGGCTACACCTTC	CASSLTGIGDYGYTF
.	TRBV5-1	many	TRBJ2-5	TGCGCCAGCAGCTTGGTCGCGGCGGGGCAAGAGACCCAGTACTTC	CASSLVAAGQETQYF
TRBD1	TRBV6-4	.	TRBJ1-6	TGTGCCAGCAGCCAACTTCATGGAGGGGGCTCACCCCTCCACTTC	CASSQLHGGGSPLHF
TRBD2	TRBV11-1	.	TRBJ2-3	TGTGCCAGCAGCAAGGGACTAGCGTGGCCCTCAGATACGCAGTATTTT	CASSKGLAWPSDTQYF
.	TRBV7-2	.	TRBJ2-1	TGTGCCAGCAGCTTGACGAGGTCTGGGCATAAGCAGGTCTTC	CASSLTRSGHKQVF
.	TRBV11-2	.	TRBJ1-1	TGTGACAGCAGCCAGAGGCGAACAGAAGCTTTATTT	CDSSQRRTEALF
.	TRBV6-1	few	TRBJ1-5	TGTGCCAGTGTTTGGGGGCGCGGTAGCAATCAGCCCCAGCATTTT	CASVWGRGSNQPQHF
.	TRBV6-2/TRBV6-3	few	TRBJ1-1	TGTGCCAGCCATCGTGGGGGGGTATTCCCTGAAGCTTTCTTT	CASHRGGVFPEAFF
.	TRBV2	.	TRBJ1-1	TGTGCCAGCAGTGCGCGGAATGCGTACACTGAAGCTTTCTTT	CASSARNAYTEAFF
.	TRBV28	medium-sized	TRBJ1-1	TGTGCCAGCAGTTTTGTAGGGGGAACAGGTTTTGGGGCTTTCTTT	CASSFVGGTGFGAFF
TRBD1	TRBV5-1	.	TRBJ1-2	TGCGCCAGCAGCCCGTCGACAGGGGAATATGGCTACACCTTC	CASSPSTGEYGYTF
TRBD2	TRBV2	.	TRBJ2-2	TGTGCCAGCAGTGAAACTAGCGGGAGGGCAACCGGGGAGCTGTTTTTT	CASSETSGRATGELFF
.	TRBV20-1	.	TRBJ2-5	TGCAGTGCTTCTGACCGGGACGGGGGGACAAAGACCCAGTACTTC	CSASDRDGGTKTQYF
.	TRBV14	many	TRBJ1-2	TGTGCCAGCAGCCCCCAGGAGGCCCAAAGCTATGGCTACACCTTC	CASSPQEAQSYGYTF
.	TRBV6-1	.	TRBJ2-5	TGTGCCAGCCGGATTCGAGGGGGGGGGGTGCCCCAGTACTTC	CASRIRGGGVPQYF
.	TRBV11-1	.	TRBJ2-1	TGTGCCAGCAGCGTCCAGGAAAGGGGATACAATGAGCAGCCCTTC	CASSVQERGYNEQPF
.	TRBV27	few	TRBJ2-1	TGTGCCAGCAGGCCGGACAGTAGCTCCTACAGTGAGCGTTTCTTC	CASRPDSSSYSERFF
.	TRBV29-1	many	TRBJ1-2	TGCAGCGTACGCGTCCGGGACACAAAAACTTCCAATCCCGTAGGCTACACCTTC	CSVRVRDTKTSNPVGYTF
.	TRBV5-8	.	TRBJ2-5	TGTGCCAGCAGCTTTTTATCGGCAGAGCAAGAGACCCAGTACTTC	CASSFLSAEQETQYF